The 4 T cell receptor beta chains below were found in one sample sequenced in a study of T-cell memory formation after mild COVID-19 (dated by TCRdb to the early 2020s). Library preparation employed 5' RACE. TCRdb shows the sequencer as Illumina NovaSeq 6000. TCRdb took the public reads, trimmed them with fastp at Q25, ran MiXCR for clone calling and kept in-frame beta chains. Each entry merges the rows of one CDR3 protein and shows their most common DNA and genes. The table for this sample lists about 180,000 distinct CDR3 sequences; 16% of them were counted only once. In total, the top ten clones hold just over 2% of the sample. Input material: PBMCs or a T cell subset sorted from them (not recorded which). These receptors all come from an adult woman who had mild COVID-19 (a few samples of this study predate the infection). The sample titles of this study are shuffled in the database, so cell type and time point are left out; the donor was told from shared clones.

This clonotype turned up a few times. This chain connects TRBV20-1 to TRBJ2-7; TRBD2 might be the D (7 bases). Germline-derived CDR1 and CDR2 are DFQATT and SNEGSKA (reference sequence). Trimming took off 5 bases at V and 3 bases at J, with 17 bases between the two ends. The CDR3 totals 14 residues. As DNA, the CDR3 is TGCAGTGCTTCGGGGGGAGGGGGAAGCTACGAGCAGTACTTC. Amino acid sequence: CSASGGGGSYEQYF.

The chain joins TRBV2 to TRBJ2-1; no definite D call. Germline loops: CDR1 SNHLY, CDR2 FYNNEI. The germline V and J ends were trimmed by 3 bases and 5 bases, with 14 bases remaining between them. The CDR3 has 15 residues. The CDR3 nucleotides are TGTGCCAGCAGTGAGGAAGGATCTAGGAACAATGAGCAGTTCTTC. Its translation: CASSEEGSRNNEQFF.

The chain has TRBV11-3 and TRBJ1-4; D is uncertain. This CDR3 comprises 11 residues. V was cut by 5 bases and J by 6 bases, with 4 bases left in between. The germline gives CDR1 SGHNT, CDR2 YENEEA. DNA for the CDR3: TGTGCCAGCAGCCTCCATGAAAAACTGTTTTTT. This encodes CASSLHEKLFF.

This clonotype was seen a handful of times. The rearrangement joins TRBV7-2 to TRBJ2-7; D is unresolved. This CDR3 comprises 15 residues. Germline V gene data show CDR1 as SGHTA and CDR2 as FQGNSA. Trimming stripped 5 bases from V and 2 bases from J, with 16 bases between. The CDR3 reads CASSRTEGLTYEQYF. The DNA for the CDR3 is TGTGCCAGCAGCCGCACAGAAGGCCTAACCTACGAGCAGTACTTC.